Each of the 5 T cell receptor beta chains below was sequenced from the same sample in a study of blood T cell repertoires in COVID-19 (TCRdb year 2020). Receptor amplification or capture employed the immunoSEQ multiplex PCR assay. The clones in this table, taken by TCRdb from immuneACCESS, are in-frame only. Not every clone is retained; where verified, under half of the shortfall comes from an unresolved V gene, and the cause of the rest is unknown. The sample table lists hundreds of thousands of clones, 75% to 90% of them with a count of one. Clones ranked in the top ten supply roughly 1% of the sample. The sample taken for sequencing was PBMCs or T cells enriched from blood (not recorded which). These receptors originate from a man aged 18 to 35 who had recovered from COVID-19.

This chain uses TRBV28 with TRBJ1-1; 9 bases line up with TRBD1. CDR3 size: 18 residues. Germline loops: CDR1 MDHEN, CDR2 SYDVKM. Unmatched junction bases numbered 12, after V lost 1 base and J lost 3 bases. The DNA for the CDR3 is TGTGCCAGCAGTTTATCATCCGGGACAGGGTTTATGGACACTGAAGCTTTCTTT. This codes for CASSLSSGTGFMDTEAFF. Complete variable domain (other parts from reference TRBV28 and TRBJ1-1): DVKVTQSSRYLVKRTGEKVFLECVQDMDHENMFWYRQDPGLGLRLIYFSYDVKMKEKGDIPEGYSVSREKKERFSLILESASTNQTSMYLCASSLSSGTGFMDTEAFFGQGTRLTVV.

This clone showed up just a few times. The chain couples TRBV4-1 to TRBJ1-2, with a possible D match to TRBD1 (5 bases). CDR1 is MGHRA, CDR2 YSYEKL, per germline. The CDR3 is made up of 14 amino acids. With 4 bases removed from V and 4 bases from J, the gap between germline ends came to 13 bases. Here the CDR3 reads CASSPAGIAYGYTF. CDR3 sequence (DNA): TGCGCCAGCAGCCCAGCAGGGATAGCCTATGGCTACACCTTC.

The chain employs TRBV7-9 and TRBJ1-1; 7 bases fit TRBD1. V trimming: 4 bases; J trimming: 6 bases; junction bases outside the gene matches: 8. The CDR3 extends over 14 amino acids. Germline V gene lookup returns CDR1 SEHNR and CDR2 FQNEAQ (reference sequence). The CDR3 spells CASSSTGVLPEAFF. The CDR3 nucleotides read TGTGCCAGCAGCTCCACAGGGGTCTTACCTGAAGCTTTCTTT. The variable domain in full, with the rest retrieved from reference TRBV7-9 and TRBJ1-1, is DTGVSQNPRHKITKRGQNVTFRCDPISEHNRLYWYRQTLGQGPEFLTYFQNEAQLEKSRLLSDRFSAERPKGSFSTLEIQRTEQGDSAMYLCASSSTGVLPEAFFGQGTRLTVV.

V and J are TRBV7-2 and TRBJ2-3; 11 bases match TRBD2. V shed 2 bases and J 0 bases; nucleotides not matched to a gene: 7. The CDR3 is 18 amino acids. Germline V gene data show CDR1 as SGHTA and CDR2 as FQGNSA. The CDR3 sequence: CASSLSILAGGSTDTQYF. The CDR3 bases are TGTGCCAGCAGCTTAAGTATCCTAGCGGGGGGCAGCACAGATACGCAGTATTTT.

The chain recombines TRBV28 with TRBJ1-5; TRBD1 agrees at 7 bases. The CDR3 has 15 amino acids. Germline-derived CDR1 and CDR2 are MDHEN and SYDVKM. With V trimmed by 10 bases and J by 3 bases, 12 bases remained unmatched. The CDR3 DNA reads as TGTGCCACCGGACATGGACAGGCAGACAATCAGCCCCAGCATTTT. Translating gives CATGHGQADNQPQHF.